This entry lists 22 T cell receptor beta chains sequenced from one sample in a study of blood T cell repertoires in COVID-19. Measured with immunoSEQ multiplex PCR; TCRdb has only the in-frame clones, and not every one. The top ten hold 10% to 13% of the sample, which has roughly 60,000 clones, approximately 83% seen once. Sample: peripheral blood. These receptors were collected from a man aged 45-60 years with COVID-19, enrolled during active disease.

The chain combines TRBV5-1 with TRBJ2-7; 10 positions agree with TRBD2. V trimming: 0 bases; J trimming: 2 bases; junction bases outside the gene matches: 8. CDR3 length: 17 amino acids. Looked up from germline, CDR1 is SGHRS and CDR2 is YFSETQ. The CDR3 is CASSLGASGSRTYEQYF. The CDR3 nucleotides are TGCGCCAGCAGCTTGGGGGCTAGCGGGAGTCGGACCTACGAGCAGTACTTC.

The table lists this clone with a few counts. J is TRBJ1-2 and V is TRBV19; D might be TRBD1 (6 bases). CDR1 and CDR2 (germline): LNHDA, SQIVND (reference sequence). V lost 4 bases to trimming and J lost 3 bases, with 15 bases between them. The CDR3 has 15 residues. CDR3 sequence (DNA): TGTGCCAGTAGTACGATCAGGGGATCTGACTATGGCTACACCTTC. This encodes CASSTIRGSDYGYTF.

The chain is built from TRBV7-3 and TRBJ1-1; D possibly corresponds to TRBD1 (6 bases). The CDR3 covers 16 residues. In germline, CDR1 is SGHTA, CDR2 FQGTGA. V gave up 3 bases and J gave up 1 base, with 15 bases separating them. This chain's CDR3 is CASSFHFRGPNTEAFF. CDR3 in DNA: TGTGCCAGCAGCTTTCACTTCAGGGGACCGAACACTGAAGCTTTCTTT.

This sequence joins TRBV25-1 and TRBJ2-7, with 7 bases lining up with TRBD2. The CDR3 loop spans 15 amino acids. Trimming cost V 9 bases and J 5 bases; bases outside gene matches: 16. Germline V lookup: CDR1 MGHDK, CDR2 SYGVNS. The CDR3 bases are TGTGCCAGTAACGGCGGGGGAGGGCCGTCGAACGAGCAGTACTTC. This sequence encodes CASNGGGGPSNEQYF.

This clone appeared a single time. The chain uses TRBV18 and TRBJ1-2; D may be TRBD1 (5 bases). CDR1 is KGHSH and CDR2 is LQKENI in the germline V gene. Between the trimmed V and J ends, which lost 5 bases and 6 bases, there was a span of 19 bases. CDR3 size: 15 residues. The CDR3 nucleotides are TGTGCCAGCTCATCGGGACTGCGGCAGGGTGATGGCTACACCTTC. Residues: CASSSGLRQGDGYTF. The full variable domain, in which reference TRBV18 and TRBJ1-2 provide the parts outside the CDR3, is NAGVMQNPRHLVRRRGQEARLRCSPMKGHSHVYWYRQLPEEGLKFMVYLQKENIIDESGMPKERFSAEFPKEGPSILRIQQVVRGDSAAYFCASSSGLRQGDGYTFGSGTRLTVV.

The rearrangement joins TRBV29-1 to TRBJ1-3; D is unresolved. V was pared by 5 bases and J by 4 bases, with 9 bases between. Germline CDR1 SQVTM, CDR2 ANQGSEA. The CDR3 totals 12 residues. In nucleotides, the CDR3 is TGCAGCGTTCAAACAGACGGAAACACCATATATTTT. Its protein product is CSVQTDGNTIYF.

A single count supports this clone. This CDR3 reads CASSSTGTSTDTQYF. DNA of the CDR3: TGTGCCAGCAGTTCGACAGGGACCAGCACAGATACGCAGTATTTT. The chain couples TRBV6-5 to TRBJ2-3; 7 bases agree with TRBD1. With 4 bases clipped from V and 0 bases from J, the junction kept 4 bases outside the gene matches. The CDR3 runs to 15 residues. Germline V gene sequence: CDR1 MNHEY, CDR2 SVGAGI.

This rearrangement joins TRBV28 to TRBJ2-1, with TRBD2 as a possible D gene (6 bases). The length of the CDR3 is 17 residues. V was clipped by 5 bases and J by 0 bases, with 17 bases between them. From germline, CDR1 is MDHEN and CDR2 SYDVKM. CDR3 DNA sequence: TGTGCCAGCAGTAGCAGGCGACTAGACCACTCCTACAATGAGCAGTTCTTC. Protein product: CASSSRRLDHSYNEQFF.

The chain uses TRBV19 and TRBJ1-1; D is undetermined. CDR1 is LNHDA, CDR2 SQIVND, per germline (reference sequence). CDR3 length: 14 residues. V lost 6 bases and J lost 0, with 11 bases in between. CDR3 nucleotide sequence: TGTGCCAGTAGCTCCCGGACTCTGAACACTGAAGCTTTCTTT. Translation: CASSSRTLNTEAFF.

This chain joins TRBV2 and TRBJ1-2; no definite D call. The CDR3 loop spans 12 amino acids. Trimming took 7 bases from V and 1 from J, leaving 7 bases between them. The V gene's germline CDR1 is SNHLY and CDR2 FYNNEI. The CDR3 sequence is CASTRDNYGYTF. The DNA for the CDR3 is TGTGCCAGCACGCGGGATAACTATGGCTACACCTTC.

This clone came up a few times. The chain joins TRBV7-2 to TRBJ1-5, with unresolved D. Deletions cut 5 bases from V and 5 bases from J, with 19 bases between. Looked up from germline, CDR1 is SGHTA and CDR2 is FQGNSA. CDR3 length equals 16 residues. DNA for the CDR3: TGTGCCAGCAGCCCATCATTTGGGGAGGGATATCAGCCCCAGCATTTT. Encoded protein: CASSPSFGEGYQPQHF. The variable domain in full, completed from reference TRBV7-2 and TRBJ1-5, reads GAGVSQSPSNKVTEKGKDVELRCDPISGHTALYWYRQSLGQGLEFLIYFQGNSAPDKSGLPSDRFSAERTGGSVSTLTIQRTQQEDSAVYLCASSPSFGEGYQPQHFGDGTRLSIL.

In its sample, this clone was seen once. This chain joins TRBV3-1 (or the pseudogene TRBV3-2) and TRBJ2-1; TRBD2 aligns across 15 bases. CDR3 length equals 16 residues. The V and J ends lost 4 bases and 9 bases, in that order; junction bases with no gene match: 7. Germline-derived CDR1 and CDR2 are LGHDT and YNNKEL (reference sequence). The CDR3: CASSPPGLAGGGEQFF. As DNA, the CDR3 is TGTGCCAGCAGCCCCCCGGGACTAGCGGGAGGTGGTGAGCAGTTCTTC.

This clone was seen only once. The CDR3 loop is CASSLEVGAYEQYF. The CDR3 nucleotides read TGTGCCAGCAGCTTGGAAGTAGGGGCCTACGAGCAGTACTTC. This chain joins TRBV5-5 and TRBJ2-7, with D perhaps TRBD1 (5 bases). CDR3 length: 14 residues. Per the germline V gene, CDR1 is SGHKS and CDR2 is YYEKEE (reference sequence). Trimming took 0 bases from V and 2 from J, leaving 9 bases between them.

The genes are TRBV5-1 and TRBJ1-2, with D hard to call. CDR3 length: 15 amino acids. V lost 0 bases and J 3 bases, leaving 12 bases between the germline ends. Germline V gene data show CDR1 as SGHRS and CDR2 as YFSETQ. In DNA, the CDR3 is TGCGCCAGCAGCTTGGCTGTGTGGCAGGACTATGGCTACACCTTC. Translated: CASSLAVWQDYGYTF.

V gene TRBV9 combines with J gene TRBJ2-3; 9 positions agree with TRBD2. Germline assignment: CDR1 SGDLS and CDR2 YYNGEE. CDR3 size: 15 residues. V gave up 0 bases and J gave up 3 bases; unmatched junction bases: 2. The CDR3 loop is CASSVDSGSTDTQYF. CDR3 nucleotide sequence: TGTGCCAGCAGCGTAGATAGCGGGAGTACAGATACGCAGTATTTT. The full variable domain, completed using reference TRBV9 and TRBJ2-3, is DSGVTQTPKHLITATGQRVTLRCSPRSGDLSVYWYQQSLDQGLQFLIQYYNGEERAKGNILERFSAQQFPDLHSELNLSSLELGDSALYFCASSVDSGSTDTQYFGPGTRLTVL.

This chain links TRBV5-4 with TRBJ1-1, with 8 bases identical to TRBD1. V gave up 5 bases and J gave up 1 base; unmatched junction bases: 4. The CDR3 consists of 14 residues. Germline assignment: CDR1 SGHNT and CDR2 YYREEE (reference sequence). The CDR3 DNA sequence: TGTGCCAGCAGAGGGACAGGTCGGAACACTGAAGCTTTCTTT. Its protein is CASRGTGRNTEAFF.

In this sample, this clone turned up a few times. The rearrangement links TRBV3-1 (or the pseudogene TRBV3-2) to TRBJ2-1; 11 bases agree with TRBD2. Germline CDR1 LGHDT, CDR2 YNNKEL (reference sequence). The CDR3 has 14 amino acids. J was trimmed by 9 bases and V by 2 bases; bases with no gene match: 3. The CDR3 DNA follows: TGTGCCAGCAGCCAACTAGCGGGAGGCGGTGAGCAGTTCTTC. Translated: CASSQLAGGGEQFF.

The rearrangement joins TRBV5-1 to TRBJ2-7; possibly TRBD1 for D (5 bases). V lost 0 bases and J 1 base, leaving 11 bases between the germline ends. CDR3 size: 15 residues. The germline gives CDR1 SGHRS, CDR2 YFSETQ. CDR3 nucleotide sequence: TGCGCCAGCAGCTTGGCCGTGACAGATTCCTACGAGCAGTACTTC. Translated, it gives CASSLAVTDSYEQYF. The whole variable domain, remainder taken from reference TRBV5-1 and TRBJ2-7, is KAGVTQTPRYLIKTRGQQVTLSCSPISGHRSVSWYQQTPGQGLQFLFEYFSETQRNKGNFPGRFSGRQFSNSRSEMNVSTLELGDSALYLCASSLAVTDSYEQYFGPGTRLTVT.

The J gene is TRBJ2-7, the V gene TRBV5-6; 8 bases map to TRBD2. Germline V gives CDR1 SGHDT, CDR2 YYEEEE. The CDR3 is made up of 15 amino acids. The junction had 7 bases not matched to a gene; V was cut back by 2 bases and J by 3 bases. This CDR3 is CASSFRASGHYEQYF. The CDR3 bases are TGTGCCAGCAGCTTCCGGGCTAGCGGGCACTACGAGCAGTACTTC. The full variable domain, with the rest looked up from reference TRBV5-6 and TRBJ2-7, is DAGVTQSPTHLIKTRGQQVTLRCSPKSGHDTVSWYQQALGQGPQFIFQYYEEEERQRGNFPDRFSGHQFPNYSSELNVNALLLGDSALYLCASSFRASGHYEQYFGPGTRLTVT.

The chain links TRBV4-3 to TRBJ1-6; 11 bases fit TRBD1. CDR1 LGHNA and CDR2 YSLEER come from the germline V gene. J lost 10 bases, V lost 3 bases, and 2 bases had no gene match. The CDR3 sequence is 14 residues long. The CDR3 protein is CASSHGTGGSPLHF. The CDR3 nucleotides are TGCGCCAGCAGCCATGGGACAGGGGGATCACCCCTCCACTTT.

V is TRBV5-7 and J is TRBJ1-5, with D perhaps TRBD1 (5 bases). TRBV5-7 is marked as an open reading frame, function uncertain. With 2 bases removed from V and 4 bases from J, the gap between germline ends came to 13 bases. This CDR3 comprises 15 residues. In nucleotides, the CDR3 is TGTGCCAGCAGCTTTGTTCAGGGAAGAAATCAGCCCCAGCATTTT. It translates to CASSFVQGRNQPQHF.

CDR3 residues: CASSPSTVNTEAFF. The CDR3 DNA reads as TGTGCCAGCTCGCCATCGACAGTGAACACTGAAGCTTTCTTT. The rearrangement links TRBV18 to TRBJ1-1; maybe TRBD1 (5 bases). The V end was cut by 6 bases, the J end by 0 bases, with 11 bases between. CDR1 is KGHSH, CDR2 LQKENI, per germline. This CDR3 is 14 amino acids long.